This TCR beta chain derives from a study of CD8 T cells in Susac syndrome. Study-level background: Patients with Susac syndrome, at blood draw, were therapy-naive, on corticosteroids, or on intravenous immunoglobulin alone.

The RNA, 0.5 to 1 ug, was put through reverse transcription using random hexamers. Amplification of TCR beta CDR3 spanned 54 Vbeta and 13 Jbeta via immunoSEQ multiplex PCR. Each CDR3 protein gets one entry after TCRdb re-called the immunoSEQ multiplex PCR reads with MiXCR. The data show approximately 210,000 distinct CDR3 sequences, with around 93% seen just once and about 0.14% held by the top ten. The CDR3 is 15 amino acids. Germline CDR1 KGHDR, CDR2 SFDVKD. V was pared by 4 bases and J by 4 bases, with 12 bases between. CD8+ and CD4+ T cells from blood underwent TCR beta sequencing, which was carried out in a high-throughput format. Diagnostic criteria defined recently for definite or probable disease were met by the Susac syndrome patients.

The chain has TRBV24-1 and TRBJ2-2, with D tentatively TRBD1 (5 bases). Sequenced: CD4+ T cells from PBMCs. The TCR originated in a human donor with Susac syndrome. The CDR3 DNA is TGTGCCACCAGTGACCGAAGACAGTCCACCGGGGAGCTGTTTTTT. It specifies CATSDRRQSTGELFF.